This T cell receptor (beta chain) came from a study of long-term antiretroviral therapy in people with HIV. Comment on this clone: No antigen is known for it.

HIV-positive participants were all treated in the United States. Cryopreserved PBMC numbered roughly 1-10 million per sample before DNA extraction. Sequencing relied on immunoSEQ assay v3.0, run at survey level. The protocol was immunoSEQ multiplex PCR, while the TCRdb copy is restricted to in-frame clones and leaves out a portion. The sample shows tens of thousands of clones, 80% to 90% of them seen only once. The CDR3 covers 16 residues. The germline CDR1 and CDR2 sequences are LGHNA and YSLEER. The J segment lost 0 bases and the V segment lost 4 bases, leaving 8 bases of the junction unmatched. The study's findings and limits: In samples taken after ART, diversity increased but remained below transplant donor control levels. HIV repertoires had narrower CDR3 length ranges than controls.

This TCR was recovered from a man aged 18 to 35 with HIV. The material sequenced was unsorted PBMCs, taken 2.2 years after starting antiretroviral therapy. This chain joins TRBV4-3 and TRBJ2-7; 8 bases match TRBD2. The DNA for the CDR3 is TGCGCCAGCAGCCGCGAGCGGGAGCGGAGCTCCTACGAGCAGTACTTC. As protein: CASSRERERSSYEQYF.